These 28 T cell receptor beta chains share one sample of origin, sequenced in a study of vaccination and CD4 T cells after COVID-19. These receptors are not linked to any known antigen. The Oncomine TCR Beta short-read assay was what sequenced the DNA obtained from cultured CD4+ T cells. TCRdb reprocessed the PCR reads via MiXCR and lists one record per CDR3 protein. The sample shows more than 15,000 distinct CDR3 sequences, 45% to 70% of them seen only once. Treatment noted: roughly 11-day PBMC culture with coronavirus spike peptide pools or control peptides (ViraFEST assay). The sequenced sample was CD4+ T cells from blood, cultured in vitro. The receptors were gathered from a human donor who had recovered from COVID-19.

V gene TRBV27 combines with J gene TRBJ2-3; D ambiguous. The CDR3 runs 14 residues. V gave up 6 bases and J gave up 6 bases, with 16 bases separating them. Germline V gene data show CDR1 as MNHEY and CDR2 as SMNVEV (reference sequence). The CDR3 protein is CASSRLGRADTQYF. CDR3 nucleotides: TGTGCCAGCAGCCGTCTAGGTAGGGCGGATACGCAGTATTTT.

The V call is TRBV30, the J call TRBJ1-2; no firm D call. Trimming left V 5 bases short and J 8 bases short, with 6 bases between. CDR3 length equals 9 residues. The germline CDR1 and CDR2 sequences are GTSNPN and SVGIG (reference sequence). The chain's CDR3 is CAWLEGYTF. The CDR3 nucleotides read TGTGCCTGGCTGGAAGGCTACACCTTC. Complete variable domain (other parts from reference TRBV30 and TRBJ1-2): SQTIHQWPATLVQPVGSPLSLECTVEGTSNPNLYWYRQAAGRGLQLLFYSVGIGQISSEVPQNLSASRPQDRQFILSSKKLLLSDSGFYLCAWLEGYTFGSGTRLTVV.

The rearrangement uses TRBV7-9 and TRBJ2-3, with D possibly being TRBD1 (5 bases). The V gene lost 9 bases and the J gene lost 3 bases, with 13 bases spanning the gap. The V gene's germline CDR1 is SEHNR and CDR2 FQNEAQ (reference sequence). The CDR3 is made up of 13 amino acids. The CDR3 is CASIQGYTDTQYF. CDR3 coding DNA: TGTGCCAGTATCCAGGGTTATACAGATACGCAGTATTTT.

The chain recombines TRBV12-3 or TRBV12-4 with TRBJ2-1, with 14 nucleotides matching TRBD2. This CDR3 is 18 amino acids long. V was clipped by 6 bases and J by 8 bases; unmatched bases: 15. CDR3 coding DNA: TGTGCCAGCAGCTCCGGGACTAGCGGGAGATTGGAAGCGGATGAGCAGTTCTTC. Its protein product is CASSSGTSGRLEADEQFF.

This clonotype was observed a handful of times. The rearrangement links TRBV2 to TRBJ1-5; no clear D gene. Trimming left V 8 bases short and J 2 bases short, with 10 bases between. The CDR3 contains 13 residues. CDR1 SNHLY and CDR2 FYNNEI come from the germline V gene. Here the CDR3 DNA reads TGTGCCAGCGGGGTGGAGGGCAATCAGCCCCAGCATTTT. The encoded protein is CASGVEGNQPQHF.

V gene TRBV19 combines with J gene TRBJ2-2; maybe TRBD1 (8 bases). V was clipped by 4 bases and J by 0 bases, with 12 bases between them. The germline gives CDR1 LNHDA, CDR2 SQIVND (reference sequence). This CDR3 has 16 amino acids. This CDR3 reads CASSTTGGANTGELFF. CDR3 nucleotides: TGTGCCAGTAGTACCACAGGGGGGGCGAACACCGGGGAGCTGTTTTTT.

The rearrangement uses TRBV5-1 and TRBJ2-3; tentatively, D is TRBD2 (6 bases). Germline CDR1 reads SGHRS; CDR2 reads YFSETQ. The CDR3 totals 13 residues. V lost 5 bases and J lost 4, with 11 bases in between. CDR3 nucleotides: TGCGCCAGCAGTAGGTGGGGGGCAGATACGCAGTATTTT. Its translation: CASSRWGADTQYF.

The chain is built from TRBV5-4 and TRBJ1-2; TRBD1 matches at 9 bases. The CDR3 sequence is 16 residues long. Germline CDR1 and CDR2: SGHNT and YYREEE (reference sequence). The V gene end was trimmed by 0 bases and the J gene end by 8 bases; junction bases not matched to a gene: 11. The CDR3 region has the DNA TGTGCCAGCAGCTTGGACAGGGGGCAGGGACTGGGGGGCTACACCTTC. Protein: CASSLDRGQGLGGYTF.

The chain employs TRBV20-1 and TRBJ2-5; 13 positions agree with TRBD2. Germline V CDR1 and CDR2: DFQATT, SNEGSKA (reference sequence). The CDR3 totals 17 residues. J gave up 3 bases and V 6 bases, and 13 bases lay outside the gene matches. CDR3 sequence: CSAIRGLAGRGEETQYF. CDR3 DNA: TGCAGTGCCATTCGGGGACTAGCGGGACGTGGAGAAGAGACCCAGTACTTC.

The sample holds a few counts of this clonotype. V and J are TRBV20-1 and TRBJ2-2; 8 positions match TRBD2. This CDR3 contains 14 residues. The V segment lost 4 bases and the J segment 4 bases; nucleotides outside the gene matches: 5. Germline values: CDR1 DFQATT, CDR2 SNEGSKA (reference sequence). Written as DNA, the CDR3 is TGCAGTGCTACGGGAGGGCCTTTCACCGGGGAGCTGTTTTTT. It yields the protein CSATGGPFTGELFF.

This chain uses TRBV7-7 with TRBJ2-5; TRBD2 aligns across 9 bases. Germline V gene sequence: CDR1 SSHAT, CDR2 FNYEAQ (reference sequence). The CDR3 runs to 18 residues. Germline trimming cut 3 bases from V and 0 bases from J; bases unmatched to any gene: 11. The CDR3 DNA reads TGTGCCAGCAGCTTTGGACTAGCGACCGGAGGGTACCAAGAGACCCAGTACTTC. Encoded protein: CASSFGLATGGYQETQYF.

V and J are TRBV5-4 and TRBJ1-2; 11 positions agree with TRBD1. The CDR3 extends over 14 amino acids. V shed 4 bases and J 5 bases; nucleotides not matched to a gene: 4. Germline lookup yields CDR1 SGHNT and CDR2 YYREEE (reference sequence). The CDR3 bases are TGTGCCAGCAGCCCAAGGGACAGGGGGTATGGCTACACCTTC. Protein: CASSPRDRGYGYTF.

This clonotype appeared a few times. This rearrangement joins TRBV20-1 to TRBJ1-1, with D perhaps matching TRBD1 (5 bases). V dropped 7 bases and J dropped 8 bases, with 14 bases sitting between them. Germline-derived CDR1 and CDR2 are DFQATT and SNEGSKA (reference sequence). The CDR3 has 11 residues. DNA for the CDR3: TGCAGTGTTATGGGGACGTCCGAAGCTTTCTTT. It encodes CSVMGTSEAFF.

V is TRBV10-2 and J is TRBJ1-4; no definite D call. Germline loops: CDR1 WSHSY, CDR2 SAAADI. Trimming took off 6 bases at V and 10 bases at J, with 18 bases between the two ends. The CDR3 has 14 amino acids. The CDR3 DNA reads TGCGCCAGCAGGGATGGAGAGCTTCGGCCAAAACTGTTTTTT. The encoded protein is CASRDGELRPKLFF.

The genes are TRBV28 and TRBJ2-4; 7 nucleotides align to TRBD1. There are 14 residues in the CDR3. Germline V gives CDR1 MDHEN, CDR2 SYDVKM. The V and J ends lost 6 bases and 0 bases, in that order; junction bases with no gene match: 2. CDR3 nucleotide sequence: TGTGCCAGCAGGGGGACAGTAGCCAAAAACATTCAGTACTTC. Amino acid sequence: CASRGTVAKNIQYF.

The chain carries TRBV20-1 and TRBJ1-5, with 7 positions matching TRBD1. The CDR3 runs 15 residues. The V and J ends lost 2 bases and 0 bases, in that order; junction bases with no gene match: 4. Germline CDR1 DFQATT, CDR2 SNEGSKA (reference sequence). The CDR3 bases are TGCAGTGCTAGACGGGGGACAGCTAGCAATCAGCCCCAGCATTTT. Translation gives CSARRGTASNQPQHF.

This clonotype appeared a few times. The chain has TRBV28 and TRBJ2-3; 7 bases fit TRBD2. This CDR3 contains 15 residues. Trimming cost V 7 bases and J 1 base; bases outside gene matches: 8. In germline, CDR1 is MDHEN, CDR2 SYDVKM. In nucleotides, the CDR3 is TGTGCCAGCACGGGAGGAGATGCTGGCACAGATACGCAGTATTTT. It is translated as CASTGGDAGTDTQYF.

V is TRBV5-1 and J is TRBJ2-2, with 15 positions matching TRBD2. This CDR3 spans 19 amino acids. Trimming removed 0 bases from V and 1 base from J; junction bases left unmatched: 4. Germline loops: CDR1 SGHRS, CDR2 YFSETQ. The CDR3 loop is CASSLALGLAGGNTGELFF. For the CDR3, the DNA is TGCGCCAGCAGCTTGGCCCTGGGACTAGCGGGGGGGAACACCGGGGAGCTGTTTTTT.

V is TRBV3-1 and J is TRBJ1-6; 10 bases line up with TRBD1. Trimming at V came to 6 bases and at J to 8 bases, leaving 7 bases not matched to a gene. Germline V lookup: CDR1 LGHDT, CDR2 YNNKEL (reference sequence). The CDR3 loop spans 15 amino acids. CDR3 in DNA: TGTGCCAGCAGTCTGGTGGGACAGGGGTATTCACCCCTCCACTTT. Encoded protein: CASSLVGQGYSPLHF.

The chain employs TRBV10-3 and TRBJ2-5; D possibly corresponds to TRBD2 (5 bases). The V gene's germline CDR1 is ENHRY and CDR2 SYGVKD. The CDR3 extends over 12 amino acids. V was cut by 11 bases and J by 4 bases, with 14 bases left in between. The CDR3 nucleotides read TGTGCCTCCCTGGGAGATGGAGAGACCCAGTACTTC. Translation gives CASLGDGETQYF.

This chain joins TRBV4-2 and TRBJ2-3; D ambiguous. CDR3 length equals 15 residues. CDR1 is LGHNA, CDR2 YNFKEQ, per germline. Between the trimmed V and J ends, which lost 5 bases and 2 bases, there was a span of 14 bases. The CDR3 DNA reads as TGTGCCAGCAGCGTGCTGCCGGGCAACACAGATACGCAGTATTTT. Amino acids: CASSVLPGNTDTQYF.

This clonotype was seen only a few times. The CDR3 coding sequence is TGTGCCAGCAGTCGTAATGGCCAGGGGGGCTATGGCTACACCTTC. This codes for CASSRNGQGGYGYTF. J is TRBJ1-2 and V is TRBV27; 7 positions match TRBD1. The CDR3 is made up of 15 amino acids. The trim removed 5 bases at V and 4 bases at J, leaving 10 bases unmatched. Germline V lookup: CDR1 MNHEY, CDR2 SMNVEV (reference sequence).

The CDR3 bases are TGCAGTGCTAGGGGGGCTGCGGGGAGTCAGCCCCAGCATTTT. Translating gives CSARGAAGSQPQHF. The chain joins TRBV20-1 to TRBJ1-5, with a weak D call TRBD1 (6 bases). The V end was cut by 3 bases, the J end by 6 bases, with 15 bases between. The length of the CDR3 is 14 residues. Germline assignment: CDR1 DFQATT and CDR2 SNEGSKA (reference sequence).

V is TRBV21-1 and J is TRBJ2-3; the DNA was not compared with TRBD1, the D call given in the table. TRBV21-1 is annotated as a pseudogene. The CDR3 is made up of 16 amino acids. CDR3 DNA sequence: TGTGCCAGCAGCTTCGATAGGGGGCCCCTGGCAGATACGCAGTATTTT. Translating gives CASSFDRGPLADTQYF.

CDR3 in DNA: TGTGCCAGTAGCCCCCTCTACGGTGCCAACTATGGCTACACCTTC. This translates into CASSPLYGANYGYTF. The rearrangement joins TRBV19 to TRBJ1-2; no clear D. Trimming stripped 6 bases from V and 2 bases from J, with 16 bases between. Germline CDR1 reads LNHDA; CDR2 reads SQIVND (reference sequence). The CDR3 covers 15 residues. The whole variable domain, filled in from reference TRBV19 and TRBJ1-2, reads DGGITQSPKYLFRKEGQNVTLSCEQNLNHDAMYWYRQDPGQGLRLIYYSQIVNDFQKGDIAEGYSVSREKKESFPLTVTSAQKNPTAFYLCASSPLYGANYGYTFGSGTRLTVV.

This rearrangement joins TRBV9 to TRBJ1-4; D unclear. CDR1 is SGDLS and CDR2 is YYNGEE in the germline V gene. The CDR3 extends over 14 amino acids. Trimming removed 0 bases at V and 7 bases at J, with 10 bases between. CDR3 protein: CASSVGGWGEKLFF. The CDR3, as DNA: TGTGCCAGCAGCGTAGGGGGTTGGGGTGAAAAACTGTTTTTT.

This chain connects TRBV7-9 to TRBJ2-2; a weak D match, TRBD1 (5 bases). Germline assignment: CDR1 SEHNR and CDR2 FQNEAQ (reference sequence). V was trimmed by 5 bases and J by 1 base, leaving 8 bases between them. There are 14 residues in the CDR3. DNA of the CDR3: TGTGCCAGCAGCGCCGGACAGAACACCGGGGAGCTGTTTTTT. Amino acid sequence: CASSAGQNTGELFF.

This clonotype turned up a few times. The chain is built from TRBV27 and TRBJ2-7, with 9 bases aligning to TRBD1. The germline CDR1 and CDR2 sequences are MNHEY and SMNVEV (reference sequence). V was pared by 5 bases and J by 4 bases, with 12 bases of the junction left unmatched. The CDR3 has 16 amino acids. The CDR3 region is CASSPGTGMSRYEQYF. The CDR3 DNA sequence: TGTGCCAGCAGTCCGGGGACAGGGATGTCGAGATACGAGCAGTACTTC.